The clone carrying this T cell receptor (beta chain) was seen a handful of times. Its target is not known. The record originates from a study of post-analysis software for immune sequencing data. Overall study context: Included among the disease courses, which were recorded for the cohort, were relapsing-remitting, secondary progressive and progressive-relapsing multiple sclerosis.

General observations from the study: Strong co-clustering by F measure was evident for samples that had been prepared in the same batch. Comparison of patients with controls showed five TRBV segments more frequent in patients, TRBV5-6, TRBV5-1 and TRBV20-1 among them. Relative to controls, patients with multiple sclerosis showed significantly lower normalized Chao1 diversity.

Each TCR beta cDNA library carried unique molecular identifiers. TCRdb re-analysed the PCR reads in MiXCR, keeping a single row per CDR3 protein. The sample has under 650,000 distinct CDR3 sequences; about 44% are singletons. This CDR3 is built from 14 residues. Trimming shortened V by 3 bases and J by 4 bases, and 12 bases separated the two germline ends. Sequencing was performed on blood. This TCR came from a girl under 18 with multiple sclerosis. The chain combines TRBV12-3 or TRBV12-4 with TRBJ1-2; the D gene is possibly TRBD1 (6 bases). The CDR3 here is CASSFRGQLYGYTF. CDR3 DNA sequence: TGTGCCAGCAGTTTCCGTGGACAGCTCTATGGCTACACCTTC.